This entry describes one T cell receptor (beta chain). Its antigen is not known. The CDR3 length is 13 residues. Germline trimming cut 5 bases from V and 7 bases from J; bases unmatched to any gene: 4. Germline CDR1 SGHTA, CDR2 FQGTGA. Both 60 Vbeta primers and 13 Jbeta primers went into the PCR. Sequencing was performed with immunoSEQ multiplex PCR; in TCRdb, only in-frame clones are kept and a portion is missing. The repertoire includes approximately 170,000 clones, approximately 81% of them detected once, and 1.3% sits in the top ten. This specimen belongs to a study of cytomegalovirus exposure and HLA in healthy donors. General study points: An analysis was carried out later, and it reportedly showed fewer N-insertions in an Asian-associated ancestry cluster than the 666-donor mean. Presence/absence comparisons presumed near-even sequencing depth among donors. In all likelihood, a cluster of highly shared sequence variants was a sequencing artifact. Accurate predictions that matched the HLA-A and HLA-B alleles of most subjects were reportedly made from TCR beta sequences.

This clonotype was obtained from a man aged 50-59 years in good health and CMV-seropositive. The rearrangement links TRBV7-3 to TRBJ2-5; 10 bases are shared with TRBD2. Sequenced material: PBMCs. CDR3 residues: CASSPRTSGTQYF. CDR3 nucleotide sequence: TGTGCCAGCAGCCCCCGGACTAGCGGGACCCAGTACTTC. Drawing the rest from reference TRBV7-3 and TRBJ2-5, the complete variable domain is GAGVSQTPSNKVTEKGKYVELRCDPISGHTALYWYRQSLGQGPEFLIYFQGTGAADDSGLPNDRFFAVRPEGSVSTLKIQRTERGDSAVYLCASSPRTSGTQYFGPGTRLLVL.